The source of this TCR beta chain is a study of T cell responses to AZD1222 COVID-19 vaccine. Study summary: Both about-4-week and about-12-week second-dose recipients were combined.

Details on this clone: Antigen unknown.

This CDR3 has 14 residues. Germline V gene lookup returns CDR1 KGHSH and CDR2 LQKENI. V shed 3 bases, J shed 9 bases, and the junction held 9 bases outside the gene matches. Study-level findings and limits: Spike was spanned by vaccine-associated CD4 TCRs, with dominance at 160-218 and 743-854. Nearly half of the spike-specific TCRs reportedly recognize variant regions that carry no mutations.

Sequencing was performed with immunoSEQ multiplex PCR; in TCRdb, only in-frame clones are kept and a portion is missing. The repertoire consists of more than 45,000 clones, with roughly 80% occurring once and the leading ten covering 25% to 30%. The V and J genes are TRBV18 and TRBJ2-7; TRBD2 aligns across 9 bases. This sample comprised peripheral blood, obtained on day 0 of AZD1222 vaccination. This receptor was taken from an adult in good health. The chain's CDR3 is CASSPTSGVERQYF. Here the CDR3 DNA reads TGTGCCAGCTCACCGACTAGCGGAGTCGAGAGGCAGTACTTC.